The rows below give T cell receptor beta chains drawn from one sample of a study of T cells after yellow fever vaccination. MiXCR, run by TCRdb on the 5' RACE reads, gives a single entry per CDR3 protein. This sample carries 75,000 to 100,000 distinct CDR3 sequences, 8% to 10% of them seen once, and the ten largest clones take around a sixth. This specimen consisted of CD8+ T cells not binding an NS4B(214-222) dextramer, sorted from PBMCs, obtained around 15 days after the first yellow fever vaccination. Receptor source: a man aged 18-30 years who received the YFV17D yellow fever vaccine. Each CDR3 is given with its conserved first and last residue. Each record gives: J gene, V gene, D gene, clone size, CDR3 DNA, CDR3 protein. The D gene is left open where the match is weak. Some rows mark clone size as missing; the rest say once, few, many or name a class of expanded clone.

j_call: TRBJ2-1
v_call: TRBV19
d_call: NA
clone_size: few
cdr3_nt: TGTGCCAGTAAAAGGCAGGGGACGAATGAGCAGTTCTTC
cdr3_aa: CASKRQGTNEQFF

j_call: TRBJ2-3
v_call: TRBV12-3/TRBV12-4
d_call: NA
clone_size: few
cdr3_nt: TGTGCCAGCAGTGGCGGACTGATTCCTAGCACAGATACGCAGTATTTT
cdr3_aa: CASSGGLIPSTDTQYF

j_call: TRBJ2-7
v_call: TRBV19
d_call: NA
clone_size: many
cdr3_nt: TGTGCCAGTAGTCGGAGGGATTACAACGAGCAGTACTTC
cdr3_aa: CASSRRDYNEQYF

j_call: TRBJ1-5
v_call: TRBV25-1
d_call: NA
clone_size: many
cdr3_nt: TGTGCCAGCAGTGAGGACAGCAACCATCAGCCCCAGCATTTT
cdr3_aa: CASSEDSNHQPQHF

j_call: TRBJ2-6
v_call: TRBV28
d_call: TRBD1
clone_size: few
cdr3_nt: TGTGCCAGCAGTGGGACAGTCTCTGGGGCCAACGTCCTGACTTTC
cdr3_aa: CASSGTVSGANVLTF

j_call: TRBJ2-7
v_call: TRBV5-4
d_call: NA
clone_size: NA
cdr3_nt: TGTGCCAGCAGCTTTGGCGGGGAGAACTACGAGCAGTACTTC
cdr3_aa: CASSFGGENYEQYF

j_call: TRBJ2-3
v_call: TRBV10-3
d_call: TRBD1
clone_size: NA
cdr3_nt: TGTGCCACCTTGGGACAGGCGGCGGATACGCAGTATTTT
cdr3_aa: CATLGQAADTQYF

j_call: TRBJ2-5
v_call: TRBV25-1
d_call: TRBD1
clone_size: few
cdr3_nt: TGTGCCAGCAGTCCAAGGACAGGGGGCGCGTCAATCTACGAGACCCAGTACTTC
cdr3_aa: CASSPRTGGASIYETQYF

j_call: TRBJ2-3
v_call: TRBV19
d_call: TRBD2
clone_size: few
cdr3_nt: TGTGCCAGTAATGTTGGGTTTAGCGGGGGGCCCACAGATACGCAGTATTTT
cdr3_aa: CASNVGFSGGPTDTQYF

j_call: TRBJ2-7
v_call: TRBV13
d_call: NA
clone_size: NA
cdr3_nt: TGTGCCAGCAGCTTAGTGTCAGCCACCTACGAGCAGTACTTC
cdr3_aa: CASSLVSATYEQYF

j_call: TRBJ2-6
v_call: TRBV12-3/TRBV12-4
d_call: NA
clone_size: few
cdr3_nt: TGTGCCAGCAGTTGGGGGGACCCCCGATACTCTGGGGCCAACGTCCTGACTTTC
cdr3_aa: CASSWGDPRYSGANVLTF

j_call: TRBJ2-1
v_call: TRBV20-1
d_call: TRBD2
clone_size: NA
cdr3_nt: TGCAGTGCTAGCCCGGGACTAGCGGGGGGGATCGCCTACAATGAGCAGTTCTTC
cdr3_aa: CSASPGLAGGIAYNEQFF

j_call: TRBJ2-5
v_call: TRBV19
d_call: NA
clone_size: NA
cdr3_nt: TGTGCCAGTACCTCACGGGGCCAAGAGACCCAGTACTTC
cdr3_aa: CASTSRGQETQYF

j_call: TRBJ2-5
v_call: TRBV7-9
d_call: TRBD1
clone_size: NA
cdr3_nt: TGTGCCAGCAGCCTGGGCGAGACAGGGCAACCTGGGGCCCAGTACTTC
cdr3_aa: CASSLGETGQPGAQYF

j_call: TRBJ2-3
v_call: TRBV11-2
d_call: TRBD2
clone_size: NA
cdr3_nt: TGTGCCAGCAGCTGGGGGACTAGCGATGCCACAGATACGCAGTATTTT
cdr3_aa: CASSWGTSDATDTQYF

j_call: TRBJ1-4
v_call: TRBV5-5
d_call: TRBD1
clone_size: NA
cdr3_nt: TGTGCCAGCAGCTTGGGGACAGGGTACGGAGAAAAACTGTTTTTT
cdr3_aa: CASSLGTGYGEKLFF

j_call: TRBJ2-2
v_call: TRBV6-1
d_call: NA
clone_size: few
cdr3_nt: TGTGCCAGCAGTGATCTGTGGGAGGACACCGGGGAGCTGTTTTTT
cdr3_aa: CASSDLWEDTGELFF

j_call: TRBJ2-1
v_call: TRBV3-1
d_call: TRBD2
clone_size: many
cdr3_nt: TGTGCCAGCAGCCCCACTAGCGGAATATACAATGAGCAGTTCTTC
cdr3_aa: CASSPTSGIYNEQFF

j_call: TRBJ2-3
v_call: TRBV7-6
d_call: TRBD2
clone_size: NA
cdr3_nt: TGTGCCAGCAGCTTAACGGCAGGGAGGGCAGATACGCAGTATTTT
cdr3_aa: CASSLTAGRADTQYF

j_call: TRBJ2-1
v_call: TRBV7-3
d_call: TRBD2
clone_size: many
cdr3_nt: TGTGCCAGCAGTTTCGACTCAGGACTAGCGGGGTACAATGAGCAGTTCTTC
cdr3_aa: CASSFDSGLAGYNEQFF

j_call: TRBJ1-6
v_call: TRBV2
d_call: TRBD1
clone_size: NA
cdr3_nt: TGTGCCAGCAGTGATTCAGGGGACAGGGATTCACCCCTCCACTTT
cdr3_aa: CASSDSGDRDSPLHF

j_call: TRBJ2-2
v_call: TRBV27
d_call: NA
clone_size: few
cdr3_nt: TGTGCCAGCAGTCTACAGGGTCCTGGAAGCGCCGGGGAGCTGTTTTTT
cdr3_aa: CASSLQGPGSAGELFF

j_call: TRBJ2-1
v_call: TRBV6-5
d_call: NA
clone_size: few
cdr3_nt: TGTGCCAGCAGTTATCTCCAGAGCTCCTACAATGAGCAGTTCTTC
cdr3_aa: CASSYLQSSYNEQFF

j_call: TRBJ1-2
v_call: TRBV4-1
d_call: NA
clone_size: NA
cdr3_nt: TGCGCCAGCAGCCAAGATCAGTTGACCGGGGGACGCATTCGGGGCTACACCTTC
cdr3_aa: CASSQDQLTGGRIRGYTF

j_call: TRBJ1-6
v_call: TRBV7-9
d_call: NA
clone_size: few
cdr3_nt: TGTGCCAGCAGGGCTCTGAGCTCCTATAATTCACCCCTCCACTTT
cdr3_aa: CASRALSSYNSPLHF

j_call: TRBJ2-5
v_call: TRBV20-1
d_call: NA
clone_size: NA
cdr3_nt: TGCAGTGCTAGAGTGGCGGACCAAGAGACCCAGTACTTC
cdr3_aa: CSARVADQETQYF

j_call: TRBJ1-2
v_call: TRBV2
d_call: NA
clone_size: few
cdr3_nt: TGTGCCAGCAGTGAGTCTAGGGGATGGCAGACTCGCTATGGCTACACCTTC
cdr3_aa: CASSESRGWQTRYGYTF

j_call: TRBJ1-1
v_call: TRBV4-3
d_call: NA
clone_size: NA
cdr3_nt: TGCGCCAGCAGCCAAGTTGGCCTCGGACAAGCGAACACTGAAGCTTTCTTT
cdr3_aa: CASSQVGLGQANTEAFF

j_call: TRBJ1-4
v_call: TRBV6-5
d_call: NA
clone_size: NA
cdr3_nt: TGTGCCAGCAGTTACTCCGCTGGGGCGACCGAGGAAAAACTGTTTTTT
cdr3_aa: CASSYSAGATEEKLFF

j_call: TRBJ1-2
v_call: TRBV20-1
d_call: TRBD1
clone_size: few
cdr3_nt: TGCAGTGCTCAAGGGGGACAGGGCCCAATTTTCGATGGCTACACCTTC
cdr3_aa: CSAQGGQGPIFDGYTF

j_call: TRBJ2-1
v_call: TRBV9
d_call: NA
clone_size: few
cdr3_nt: TGTGCCAGCAGCCCCCCTGGGGGGCCAAATGAGCAGTTCTTC
cdr3_aa: CASSPPGGPNEQFF

j_call: TRBJ2-2
v_call: TRBV4-2
d_call: NA
clone_size: few
cdr3_nt: TGTGCCAGCAGCCGGGGACTTTCCACCGGGGAGCTGTTTTTT
cdr3_aa: CASSRGLSTGELFF

j_call: TRBJ2-3
v_call: TRBV15
d_call: NA
clone_size: NA
cdr3_nt: TGTGCCACCAGCAGCCCCGACAGGAGTAGCACAGATACGCAGTATTTT
cdr3_aa: CATSSPDRSSTDTQYF

j_call: TRBJ2-3
v_call: TRBV4-1
d_call: NA
clone_size: NA
cdr3_nt: TGCGCCAGCAGCCACGGACAAGACCTCACAGATACGCAGTATTTT
cdr3_aa: CASSHGQDLTDTQYF

j_call: TRBJ2-3
v_call: TRBV4-1
d_call: NA
clone_size: NA
cdr3_nt: TGCGCCAGCAGCCAAGATCCTTCGGATACGCAGTATTTT
cdr3_aa: CASSQDPSDTQYF

j_call: TRBJ2-2
v_call: TRBV9
d_call: TRBD2
clone_size: NA
cdr3_nt: TGTGCCAGCAGCACCTCGACGGGGGGGCACACCGGGGAGCTGTTTTTT
cdr3_aa: CASSTSTGGHTGELFF